Here is one TCR beta chain with its context. Produced via immunoSEQ multiplex PCR; TCRdb's table is partial and in-frame only. This table has over 120,000 clones, 76% appearing once. The data were obtained in a study of blood T cell repertoires in COVID-19. Study information: T cells, B-cell-depleted T cells, or PBMCs provided the cDNA or gDNA that served as material.

CDR3 length: 15 amino acids. From germline, CDR1 is SGHNT and CDR2 YYREEE (reference sequence). Trimming cost V 0 bases and J 0 bases, with 7 bases left between them. Source material: peripheral blood. This sequence was found in an elderly woman with active or convalescent COVID-19. V is TRBV5-4 and J is TRBJ1-5; D is undetermined. The CDR3 coding sequence is TGTGCCAGCAGCTTGGGTACAGATAGCAATCAGCCCCAGCATTTT. Its translation: CASSLGTDSNQPQHF.